The clone carrying this TCR beta chain was found many times. No antigen is known for it. This sample is part of a study of T cell repertoires in cytomegalovirus infection. The wider study: Peptides in the study included HLA-C-restricted and HLA-B-restricted CMV epitopes. Public TCR beta signatures provided an indication of both CMV infection and a matching HLA type.

General observations from the study: Cumulated frequencies of public TCR beta families served to identify carriers of CMV plus the relevant HLA. CMV-specific HLA-C-restricted TCR beta clonotypes dominated the ex vivo response.

Germline V gene sequence: CDR1 MGHRA, CDR2 YSYEKL. CDR3 length: 15 residues. The junction had 8 bases not matched to a gene; V was cut back by 4 bases and J by 8 bases. TCRdb re-called the reads with MiXCR, one entry per CDR3 protein. The sample gives around 78,000 distinct CDR3 sequences, approximately 24% of which show up once; roughly 50% is in the top ten. This chain connects TRBV4-1 to TRBJ1-4; 9 positions match TRBD1. This receptor was obtained from a human donor in good health (CMV status not recorded). Some clones in this sample may be carry-over from other donors' samples. This material consisted of CD8+ T cells from cultured PBMCs, taken from culture after CMV antigen stimulation. The CDR3 loop is CASSREDRGNEKLFF. CDR3 in DNA: TGCGCCAGCAGCCGTGAGGACAGGGGAAACGAAAAACTGTTTTTT.